The 5 T cell receptor beta chains presented below share a single source sample, sequenced in a study of early T cells in non-severe SARS-CoV-2 infection. TCRdb processed the 5' RACE reads anew with MiXCR; each CDR3 protein has one entry. The table records 85,000 to 100,000 distinct CDR3 sequences, about 13% of them present only once. The sequenced material came from whole blood. Receptors were obtained from an adult who was a healthcare worker with PCR-confirmed SARS-CoV-2 infection or an uninfected control (not recorded which).

The sample holds a few counts of this clonotype. The CDR3 DNA reads as TGTGCCAGCAGCCCCTGGGGCCGGGGTAGCACAGATACGCAGTATTTT. Protein sequence: CASSPWGRGSTDTQYF. The J gene is TRBJ2-3, the V gene TRBV7-9; D may correspond to TRBD1 or TRBD2 (5 bases each). The V gene lost 5 bases and the J gene lost 0 bases, with 15 bases spanning the gap. Looked up from germline, CDR1 is SEHNR and CDR2 is FQNEAQ (reference sequence). This CDR3 contains 16 residues.

The V call is TRBV15, the J call TRBJ1-3, with D unclear. V shed 1 base and J shed 9 bases, with 10 bases lying between them. This CDR3 is 13 amino acids long. The V gene's germline CDR1 is LNHNV and CDR2 YYDKDF (reference sequence). CDR3 bases: TGTGCCACCAGCAGAGCGACACGGCCCACCATATATTTT. It encodes CATSRATRPTIYF.

Notes on this clonotype: This likely comes from a read error, as the CDR3 has no conserved phenylalanine or tryptophan at its end. V gene TRBV7-8 combines with J gene TRBJ1-2; D is unresolved. V was cut by 4 bases and J by 1 base, with 10 bases left in between. Looked up from germline, CDR1 is SGHVS and CDR2 is FQNEAQ. CDR3 length: 14 residues. CDR3 region: CASSSQYVNYGYTV. CDR3 sequence (DNA): TGTGCCAGCAGCTCCCAGTATGTTAACTATGGCTACACCGTC.

This clonotype showed up just a few times. The J gene is TRBJ2-1, the V gene TRBV5-1; D is ambiguous. Per germline, CDR1 SGHRS and CDR2 YFSETQ. This CDR3 is 16 amino acids long. Trimming shortened V by 2 bases and J by 0 bases, and 12 bases separated the two germline ends. Here the CDR3 reads CASSLILPGSYNEQFF. The CDR3, as DNA: TGCGCCAGCAGCTTAATACTTCCCGGCTCCTACAATGAGCAGTTCTTC.

This chain uses TRBV7-9 with TRBJ2-1; a possible D gene is TRBD2 (7 bases). V shed 5 bases and J shed 0 bases, with 17 bases lying between them. Germline assignment: CDR1 SEHNR and CDR2 FQNEAQ (reference sequence). This CDR3 is built from 17 residues. The CDR3: CASSQPKGGGSYNEQFF. In DNA, the CDR3 is TGTGCCAGCAGCCAACCCAAGGGGGGGGGCTCCTACAATGAGCAGTTCTTC.